One T cell receptor beta chain is described in this entry. In its sample, this clone was seen a few times. Its antigen is still unknown. In this record, gene identifiers and germline sequences come from the mouse. The read falls 1 residue short of the CDR3 end, and the missing part is taken from the germline J gene. Cut back by 6 bases and 4 bases, the V and J ends lie 12 bases apart. Measured from the cysteine to the phenylalanine, the CDR3 is 13 residues long. The DNA covers only part of the CDR3, 36 bases in frame from base 1. As encoded in the germline V gene (reference sequence), CDR1 is NSQYPW while CDR2 is LRSPGD. These data belong to a study of tissue T cells after allogeneic stem cell transplantation (dated by TCRdb to 2022 to 2024). For the study in its entirety: The study profiled TCR beta repertoires in many tissues obtained from research autopsies of patients with and without GVHD, and also in mouse models of GVHD. The human arm was a prospective observational study without blinding or randomization. What the authors observed across the whole study: The study did not establish which tissue TCRs were alloreactive or antigen-specific, and some clones may have been host cells that persisted. Few T cell clones were found to be shared across patients, but shared repertoire signatures across patients were revealed in a tissue-specific fashion by motif-based clustering. A small and clinically heterogeneous patient cohort was studied, and sampling depth was acknowledged as a limitation. In both patients and mice, T cells from blood and spleen picked up only a limited part of the TCR repertoire that was detected in tissues. Within patients, how anatomically similar tissues were was a major factor shaping TCR repertoire composition, regardless of disease or transplant status.

Library preparation employed the immunoSEQ multiplex PCR assay. Adaptive Biotechnologies performed TCRbeta CDR3 sequencing at survey depth and reported CDR3 sequences, V/J genes, productive frequency, and template counts. TCR beta CDR3 regions were amplified from genomic DNA rather than RNA. The published analysis was carried out like this. Jensen-Shannon divergence was used to quantify pairwise repertoire overlap between tissues, with a value of 1 indicating complete divergence and a value of 0 indicating identical repertoires. Based on pairwise JSD values, tissues were grouped by single-linkage agglomerative hierarchical clustering, and the results were shown as dendrograms. All patient samples were analyzed with GLIPH2 using simulation_depth 1000, kmer_min_depth 3 and cdr3_length_cutoff 8, and only groups containing more than two unique CDR3s were kept. A standardized tissue-overlap score was calculated by extrapolating Jaccard GLIPH-group overlap across patients to a standard repertoire size of 1000 clones. Linear mixed-effect models, with tissue included as a fixed effect and individual included as a random effect, were used to assess associations of diversity with clinical or experimental variables. TCRdb limited this immuneACCESS table to in-frame rearrangements with V and J called. A share of clones is missing; checked studies link under half to unresolved V genes, and the rest is unexplained. For V, J and clone size, that table is used; D and trimming come from the DNA. This sample has about 4,000 clones in its table, and approximately 44% of those were observed once. The top ten constitute 35% to 40% of the sample.

The time point label corresponds to: mouse harvest day 14 after allogeneic transplant. Each mouse graft consisted of 10^7 T-cell-depleted bone marrow cells plus 10^6 splenic CD5+ T cells and was given by tail vein injection. To model GVHD in mice, a major MHC-mismatch B6 (H2b) into BALB/c (H2d) model was used, and tissues were profiled at day 7 or 14. Mouse tissues and retro-orbital blood were harvested on day 7 or 14 post-transplant using separate sterile tools per animal; livers were flushed beforehand. Before genomic DNA isolation with the DNeasy Blood & Tissue Kit, mouse tissues were minced with razor blades in buffered saline.

The source is a female BALB/c mouse given C57BL/6 T cells with graft-versus-host disease after an allogeneic hematopoietic cell transplant. The chain was built from TRBV1 and TRBJ1-1, with TRBD1 tentatively as D gene (5 bases match). The sequenced material came from lymph node tissue. The CDR3 is CTCSRGSGTEVFF. CDR3 bases read: TGCACCTGCAGCCGGGGGTCCGGCACAGAAGTCTTC.